The 28 T cell receptor beta chains in this list originate from one sample, sequenced in a study of T cell repertoires and Cas9 in healthy adults. The method was immunoSEQ multiplex PCR; TCRdb's version includes in-frame clones alone and lacks a portion of them. The data contain about 14,000 clones, approximately 92% of them singletons. The specimen sequenced was Tregs (CD4+, CD25+, CD127-, CD137-, CD154-) from PBMCs; culture status not recorded. The receptor source for this set is a human donor in good health.

This rearrangement joins TRBV7-9 to TRBJ1-1, with D perhaps TRBD1 (6 bases). The V end was cut by 6 bases, the J end by 5 bases, with 19 bases between. CDR1 and CDR2 from the germline V gene are SEHNR and FQNEAQ (reference sequence). The CDR3 is 15 amino acids. CDR3 bases: TGTGCCAGCAGGACCCTGAGAGGGGGGGCAACTGAAGCTTTCTTT. This encodes CASRTLRGGATEAFF.

This clone was seen more than once but under ten times. This rearrangement joins TRBV6-5 to TRBJ1-1; the match to TRBD1 covers 7 bases. This CDR3 is built from 13 residues. After removal of 7 bases from V and 1 base from J, the junction contained 3 bases not matched to a gene. The V gene's germline CDR1 is MNHEY and CDR2 SVGAGI. CDR3 protein: CASNRQGNTEAFF. The CDR3 region has the DNA TGTGCCAGCAACCGACAGGGGAACACTGAAGCTTTCTTT.

The chain combines TRBV19 with TRBJ2-1, with a possible D match to TRBD1 (5 bases). CDR3 length: 14 amino acids. The V and J ends lost 1 base and 6 bases respectively, with 10 bases between them. Germline values: CDR1 LNHDA, CDR2 SQIVND (reference sequence). The CDR3 DNA follows: TGTGCCAGTAGTATAGTCATACAGGTCAATGAGCAGTTCTTC. Translation: CASSIVIQVNEQFF.

The genes are TRBV19 and TRBJ2-2; D is unclear. The CDR3 runs to 14 residues. Germline CDR1 reads LNHDA; CDR2 reads SQIVND (reference sequence). V lost 1 base to trimming and J lost 7 bases, with 10 bases between them. Written as DNA, the CDR3 is TGTGCCAGTAGTATAGGGGGTTGGAGCGGGGAGCTGTTTTTT. It specifies CASSIGGWSGELFF.

To note about this clone: This specimen includes other DNA sequences encoding the same CDR3. V and J are TRBV5-4 and TRBJ1-4; D is ambiguous. Germline V CDR1 and CDR2: SGHNT, YYREEE (reference sequence). The CDR3 spans 15 residues. The V gene lost 4 bases and the J gene lost 2 bases, with 12 bases spanning the gap. CDR3 bases: TGTGCCAGCAGCGGCGACTTAGGGACTAATGAAAAACTGTTTTTT. This translates into CASSGDLGTNEKLFF.

The J gene is TRBJ2-3, the V gene TRBV7-2; D may be TRBD2 (6 bases). The V end lost 5 bases, the J end lost 2 bases, and 11 bases lay between the germline ends. Germline CDR1 is SGHTA and CDR2 is FQGNSA. The CDR3 totals 14 residues. DNA of the CDR3: TGTGCCAGCAGCCCTGGACTAAACACAGATACGCAGTATTTT. Its translation: CASSPGLNTDTQYF.

The genes are TRBV28 and TRBJ2-1, with TRBD2 matching 8 bases. V shed 7 bases, J shed 4 bases, and the junction held 12 bases outside the gene matches. There are 16 residues in the CDR3. Germline V gene sequence: CDR1 MDHEN, CDR2 SYDVKM. The CDR3 nucleotides read TGTGCCAGCACCCCCGTCGGGGGGGCGGGATACAATGAGCAGTTCTTC. Protein product: CASTPVGGAGYNEQFF.

This clone came up once. The chain has TRBV4-2 and TRBJ2-3; D is unclear. The CDR3 covers 14 residues. Deletions cut 4 bases from V and 0 bases from J, with 8 bases between. CDR1 is LGHNA and CDR2 is YNFKEQ in the germline V gene. The CDR3 DNA is TGTGCCAGCAGCCCCACCCATAGCACAGATACGCAGTATTTT. Its protein product is CASSPTHSTDTQYF.

This chain joins TRBV13 and TRBJ2-4; tentative D call: TRBD2 (5 bases). Trimming removed 5 bases from V and 3 bases from J, with 17 bases in between. CDR3 size: 16 residues. From germline, CDR1 is PRHDT and CDR2 FYEKMQ (reference sequence). The CDR3: CASSEGLWSYKNIQYF. In DNA form, the CDR3 reads TGTGCCAGCAGCGAGGGTCTTTGGAGTTACAAAAACATTCAGTACTTC.

The genes are TRBV11-1 and TRBJ1-2; no clear D gene. Germline V lookup: CDR1 SGHAT, CDR2 FQDESV (reference sequence). The V and J ends lost 1 base and 6 bases respectively, with 6 bases between them. There are 12 residues in the CDR3. The CDR3 protein is CASSLGHDGYTF. The CDR3 coding sequence is TGTGCCAGCAGCTTAGGCCACGATGGCTACACCTTC.

This clone is a singleton in its sample. The chain couples TRBV5-5 to TRBJ2-2; D not resolved. The CDR3 is 16 amino acids. CDR1 is SGHKS, CDR2 YYEKEE, per germline (reference sequence). V lost 0 bases and J lost 4, with 13 bases in between. CDR3: CASSLVGTWGTGELFF. The DNA for the CDR3 is TGTGCCAGCAGCTTGGTGGGCACATGGGGCACCGGGGAGCTGTTTTTT.

Regarding this clone: Sequence at one end of the junction differs from germline and may be a read error. The genes are TRBV27 and TRBJ2-7; no firm D call. The CDR3 loop spans 13 amino acids. Germline V gene data show CDR1 as MNHEY and CDR2 as SMNVEV (reference sequence). CDR3 sequence: CASRSSGSAGNNF. The CDR3 DNA reads TGTGCCAGCAGATCCTCCGGGTCAGCTGGGAATAACTTC.

CDR3 in amino acids: CASSLDPSRNIQYF. The CDR3 DNA reads as TGTGCCAGCAGCTTGGATCCTTCCCGGAACATTCAGTACTTC. The J gene is TRBJ2-4, the V gene TRBV5-5, with D uncertain. The CDR3 is 14 amino acids. Deletions cut 0 bases from V and 7 bases from J, with 11 bases between. Germline lookup yields CDR1 SGHKS and CDR2 YYEKEE (reference sequence).

The CDR3 here is CASSVDSGQETQYF. For the CDR3, the DNA is TGTGCCAGCAGCGTAGATAGCGGCCAAGAGACCCAGTACTTC. The rearrangement uses TRBV9 and TRBJ2-5; tentative D call: TRBD2 (6 bases). Trimming stripped 0 bases from V and 1 base from J, with 7 bases between. Germline CDR1 and CDR2: SGDLS and YYNGEE. The CDR3 totals 14 residues.

V usage is TRBV11-2 and J usage is TRBJ2-2, with a tentative D call TRBD2 (5 bases). The CDR3 is made up of 14 amino acids. The V and J ends lost 1 base and 5 bases respectively, with 8 bases between them. Germline V gene lookup returns CDR1 SGHAT and CDR2 FQNNGV. The CDR3 spells CASSLVRGTGELFF. The CDR3 DNA reads as TGTGCCAGCAGCTTAGTCAGAGGGACCGGGGAGCTGTTTTTT. Supplemented by reference TRBV11-2 and TRBJ2-2, the full variable domain reads EAGVAQSPRYKIIEKRQSVAFWCNPISGHATLYWYQQILGQGPKLLIQFQNNGVVDDSQLPKDRFSAERLKGVDSTLKIQPAKLEDSAVYLCASSLVRGTGELFFGEGSRLTVL.

The gene calls are TRBV13 and TRBJ2-7; the match to TRBD1 covers 10 bases. Germline CDR1 PRHDT, CDR2 FYEKMQ (reference sequence). The length of the CDR3 is 16 residues. After removal of 6 bases from V and 4 bases from J, the junction contained 12 bases not matched to a gene. CDR3 nucleotide sequence: TGTGCCAGCAGGAGGGCCGGGGACAGGGGTGCGTACGAGCAGTACTTC. Translation gives CASRRAGDRGAYEQYF.

The chain combines TRBV6-6 with TRBJ1-3, with no clear D. V lost 6 bases to trimming and J lost 4 bases, with 7 bases between them. Germline V gene sequence: CDR1 MNHNY, CDR2 SVGAGI (reference sequence). CDR3 size: 12 residues. CDR3 in amino acids: CASRPSGNTIYF. DNA for the CDR3: TGTGCCAGCAGGCCCTCCGGAAACACCATATATTTT.

The gene calls are TRBV10-3 and TRBJ1-5; unclear D gene. The CDR3 consists of 14 residues. The V gene lost 2 bases and the J gene lost 4 bases, with 9 bases spanning the gap. Germline V gene sequence: CDR1 ENHRY, CDR2 SYGVKD. The CDR3 here is CAISERQLNQPQHF. In nucleotides, the CDR3 is TGTGCCATCAGTGAGCGTCAGCTTAATCAGCCCCAGCATTTT.

This rearrangement joins TRBV4-3 to TRBJ1-5, with TRBD1 matching over 7 bases. J was trimmed by 4 bases and V by 0 bases; bases with no gene match: 6. Germline V lookup: CDR1 LGHNA, CDR2 YSLEER. This CDR3 has 16 amino acids. This chain's CDR3 is CASSQDLRGRNQPQHF. CDR3 nucleotide sequence: TGCGCCAGCAGCCAAGATCTTAGGGGGCGGAATCAGCCCCAGCATTTT.

V gene TRBV11-3 combines with J gene TRBJ2-7; D possibly corresponds to TRBD1 (6 bases). The CDR3 has 15 amino acids. Trimming removed 1 base at V and 1 base at J, with 11 bases between. Per germline, CDR1 SGHNT and CDR2 YENEEA. This chain's CDR3 is CASSLGRGRSYEQYF. For the CDR3, the DNA is TGTGCCAGCAGCTTAGGCAGGGGTCGGTCCTACGAGCAGTACTTC.

The CDR3, as DNA: TGTGCCAGTAGTATAACGGGCTCGGATACGCAGTATTTT. Protein sequence: CASSITGSDTQYF. The gene calls are TRBV19 and TRBJ2-3, with D hard to call. Trimming took 2 bases from V and 6 from J, leaving 9 bases between them. The CDR3 sequence is 13 residues long. Looked up from germline, CDR1 is LNHDA and CDR2 is SQIVND (reference sequence).

The gene calls are TRBV5-4 and TRBJ1-1; D gene unclear. CDR1 and CDR2 from the germline V gene are SGHNT and YYREEE (reference sequence). The CDR3 is 13 amino acids. Trimming took off 1 base at V and 3 bases at J, with 7 bases between the two ends. The CDR3 DNA reads TGTGCCAGCAGCTTGTTGCGGGACACTGAAGCTTTCTTT. It is translated as CASSLLRDTEAFF.

V is TRBV4-1 and J is TRBJ1-4, with 9 nucleotides matching TRBD1. The ends lost 5 bases at V and 10 bases at J; junction bases unmatched: 11. CDR1 and CDR2 (germline): MGHRA, YSYEKL. The CDR3 is 15 residues long. CDR3 region: CASSTPGQGRGKLFF. CDR3 in DNA: TGCGCCAGCAGCACCCCCGGACAGGGGAGGGGAAAACTGTTTTTT.

Remarks on this clone: The junction departs from germline at one end; a sequencing error may be responsible. Distinct nucleotide sequences in the sample also encode this CDR3. The chain is built from TRBV4-3 and TRBJ1-2; D unclear. There are 12 residues in the CDR3. The germline V gene encodes CDR1 LGHNA and CDR2 YSLEER. The CDR3 sequence is CASSQVGYGYTF. DNA for the CDR3: TGCGCCAGCAGCCAAGTAGGCTATGGTTACACCTTC.

The chain combines TRBV5-5 with TRBJ1-5; no clear D. This CDR3 is built from 14 residues. CDR1 and CDR2 (germline): SGHKS, YYEKEE (reference sequence). V lost 4 bases to trimming and J lost 4 bases, with 12 bases between them. CDR3 amino acids: CASSGGLTNQPQHF. For the CDR3, the DNA is TGTGCCAGCAGCGGCGGACTGACTAATCAGCCCCAGCATTTT.

The chain recombines TRBV5-1 with TRBJ1-1, with no clear D. V was pared by 3 bases and J by 1 base, with 4 bases between. The germline V gene encodes CDR1 SGHRS and CDR2 YFSETQ. The CDR3 contains 12 residues. CDR3 DNA: TGCGCCAGCAGCTCCACGAACACTGAAGCTTTCTTT. Translated, it gives CASSSTNTEAFF.

The chain has TRBV7-3 and TRBJ2-1, with D possibly called TRBD1 or TRBD2 (5 bases each). CDR1 SGHTA and CDR2 FQGTGA come from the germline V gene. The CDR3 loop spans 15 amino acids. V gave up 0 bases and J gave up 6 bases, with 12 bases separating them. The chain's CDR3 is CASSLTPLGVNEQFF. The CDR3 bases are TGTGCCAGCAGCTTAACTCCACTAGGGGTCAATGAGCAGTTCTTC.

This clone came up once. As DNA, the CDR3 is TGCGCCAGCAGATATTGGAGGGGGGATTTGAGAACTAGCTTCCAAGAGACCCAGTACTTC. Protein product: CASRYWRGDLRTSFQETQYF. The V gene is TRBV5-1, the J gene TRBJ2-5, with D possibly called TRBD1 or TRBD2 (6 bases each). The germline gives CDR1 SGHRS, CDR2 YFSETQ. Trimming cost V 5 bases and J 1 base, with 30 bases left between them. CDR3 length equals 20 residues.